This is a list of T cell receptor beta chains from one sample in a study of shared clonotypes between healthy human individuals. Assay: immunoSEQ multiplex PCR; the TCRdb copy retains only in-frame clones and omits some. The sample shows 150,000 to 200,000 clones, around 93% of them seen only once. Input material: naive CD4+ T cells sorted from blood. These receptors were taken from a woman in her thirties in good health. Both conserved end residues are part of each CDR3. Fields, in order: J gene, clone size, V gene, D gene, CDR3 DNA, CDR3 protein. The D gene is left open where the match is weak. Only some rows state a clone size, as once, few, many or a class for expanded clones.

TRBJ2-7,-,TRBV7-8,-,TGTGCCAGCAGCTTTTCCAGCACCTACGAGCAGTACTTC,CASSFSSTYEQYF
TRBJ2-1,once,TRBV5-1,TRBD2,TGCGCCAGCAGCTCCCATCTAGCGGGAGGGACTAGGTTAGTGTTGCGGTCCTACAATGAGCAGTTCTTC,CASSSHLAGGTRLVLRSYNEQFF
TRBJ2-7,-,TRBV19,-,TGTGCCAGTAGTATAGGGACGCGTCTGTCTCCCTACGAGCAGTACTTC,CASSIGTRLSPYEQYF
TRBJ2-2,-,TRBV7-2,TRBD2,TGTGCCAGCAGCCATACTAGCGGGAGGAACACCGGGGAGCTGTTTTTT,CASSHTSGRNTGELFF
TRBJ1-2,-,TRBV11-2,-,TGTGCCAGCAGCTCGCATCCTAACTATGGCTACACCTTC,CASSSHPNYGYTF
TRBJ1-5,-,TRBV19,-,TGTGCCAGTAGTATCATGGGAGACAGCAATCAGCCCCAGCATTTT,CASSIMGDSNQPQHF
TRBJ2-3,once,TRBV2,TRBD2,TGTGCCAGCAGTGCGGTGGGAGGGCCTGTAGATACGCAGTATTTT,CASSAVGGPVDTQYF
TRBJ2-7,-,TRBV5-1,TRBD1,TGCGCCAGCAGCTTCGGACAGGGGGGTTACGAGCAGTACTTC,CASSFGQGGYEQYF
TRBJ1-1,-,TRBV5-1,-,TGCGCCAGCAGCTTGGTTGCGGTTTCCACTGAAGCTTTCTTT,CASSLVAVSTEAFF
TRBJ2-3,-,TRBV7-9,TRBD2,TGTGCCAGCAGCCCGGGACTAGCGGGAAGCACAGATACGCAGTATTTT,CASSPGLAGSTDTQYF
TRBJ2-7,-,TRBV30,-,TGTGCCTGGAGCGCCGCTAGGTGGAGGTACGAGCAGTACTTC,CAWSAARWRYEQYF
TRBJ2-7,-,TRBV6-5,-,TGTGCCAGCAGCCCCCGATGGAGCTCCTACGAGCAGTACTTC,CASSPRWSSYEQYF
TRBJ2-7,-,TRBV15,TRBD2,TGTGCCACCAGCAGAGATCGGATCCGAGGTTGGCGGGAGTTTGACTACGAGCAGTACTTC,CATSRDRIRGWREFDYEQYF
TRBJ2-7,-,TRBV5-1,TRBD1,TGCGCCAGCAGCTCGGACAGGAGCTCCTACGAGCAGTACTTC,CASSSDRSSYEQYF
TRBJ2-5,-,TRBV6-6,TRBD1,TGTGCCACCGGGACAGGGGGACAAGAGACCCAGTACTTC,CATGTGGQETQYF
TRBJ1-4,once,TRBV2,-,TGTGCCAGCAGCCCGGACGGCAGTAATGAAAAACTGTTTTTT,CASSPDGSNEKLFF
TRBJ2-1,-,TRBV5-4,TRBD2,TGTGCCAGCAGCCCGGGACTAGCGGGAGACGGGGGTGAGCAGTTCTTC,CASSPGLAGDGGEQFF
TRBJ2-7,-,TRBV29-1,TRBD2,TGCAGCGCCTCAGGGCCTAGCGGGAGGGAGACCGAGCAGTACTTC,CSASGPSGRETEQYF
TRBJ2-5,-,TRBV5-1,-,TGCGCCAGCAGCTTTCTCGGGCGCTCTTCCTACCAAGAGACCCAGTACTTC,CASSFLGRSSYQETQYF
TRBJ1-5,-,TRBV28,-,TGTGCCAGCAGTTTTAGCCCGGGCCTCACTCCTTATAGCAATCAGCCCCAGCATTTT,CASSFSPGLTPYSNQPQHF
TRBJ2-2,-,TRBV2,TRBD1,TGTGCCAGCAGAGCCAGGGGGCGCGGCACCGGGGAGCTGTTTTTT,CASRARGRGTGELFF
TRBJ2-7,few,TRBV7-9,-,TGTGCCAGCAGTCCTGGGACGTTTTACGAGCAGTACTTC,CASSPGTFYEQYF
TRBJ2-7,-,TRBV18,TRBD1,TGTGCCAGCTCACCTCAGGGACAGACCTACGAGCAGTACTTC,CASSPQGQTYEQYF
TRBJ1-2,-,TRBV30,-,TGTGCCTGGATGAGCGGGGGGAACTATGGCTACACCTTC,CAWMSGGNYGYTF
TRBJ2-1,-,TRBV28,-,TGTGCCAGCAGTCCCTCATTTAGCGGAAACAATGAGCAGTTCTTC,CASSPSFSGNNEQFF
TRBJ1-5,-,TRBV27,-,TGTGCCAGCAGTTTAATGGGCAGGGGACAGCCCCAGCATTTT,CASSLMGRGQPQHF
TRBJ2-3,once,TRBV18,TRBD2,TGTGCCAGCTCCCTCCGACTAGCGAGCAACACAGATACGCAGTATTTT,CASSLRLASNTDTQYF
TRBJ1-3,-,TRBV19,-,TGTGCCAGTACGGGAGGATTCTCTGGAAACACCATATATTTT,CASTGGFSGNTIYF
TRBJ1-2,-,TRBV5-1,TRBD1,TGCGCCAGCAGCTCGGGACAGGGGGTTAAGGGCTACACCTTC,CASSSGQGVKGYTF
TRBJ2-2,once,TRBV7-2,-,TGTGCCAGCAGCTCAAGGGGTGGGATCACCGGGGAGCTGTTTTTT,CASSSRGGITGELFF
TRBJ2-7,-,TRBV9,TRBD2,TGTGCCAGCAGCCCCTCCGCGGGAGCAGCCTACGAGCAGTACTTC,CASSPSAGAAYEQYF
TRBJ1-1,-,TRBV18,-,TGTGCCAGCTCACCTCCAAGGACGGGGTCGAACACTGAAGCTTTCTTT,CASSPPRTGSNTEAFF
TRBJ2-5,-,TRBV9,TRBD1,TGTGCCAGCAGCGTAGGCCCACAGGGGTTGGAGACCCAGTACTTC,CASSVGPQGLETQYF
TRBJ2-7,-,TRBV27,-,TGTGCCAGCAGTTCACCGGAGACCATCTACGAGCAGTACTTC,CASSSPETIYEQYF
TRBJ1-1,-,TRBV28,TRBD1,TGTGCCAGCAGTTTAGGGACAGTGATGAACACTGAAGCTTTCTTT,CASSLGTVMNTEAFF
TRBJ2-1,once,TRBV2,TRBD1,TGTGCCAGCAGGGAGACAGGGATCAATGAGCAGTTCTTC,CASRETGINEQFF
TRBJ1-4,-,TRBV5-1,-,TGCGCCAGCAGCATGAGGGGGAGCGAAAAACTGTTTTTT,CASSMRGSEKLFF
TRBJ2-7,-,TRBV7-2,TRBD2,TGTGCCAGCAGCTTAGGGACTAGCGGCTACTACGAGCAGTACTTC,CASSLGTSGYYEQYF
TRBJ2-7,once,TRBV2,-,TGTGCCAGCTCACCCCGGGCGGGAACCTACGAGCAGTACTTC,CASSPRAGTYEQYF
TRBJ2-3,-,TRBV27,TRBD2,TGTGCCAGCAGGACTAGCGGGAGGGGTGATACGCAGTATTTT,CASRTSGRGDTQYF
TRBJ2-5,once,TRBV4-1,-,TGCGCCAGCAGCCAAGTTGGTCGGAGAGAGGAGACCCAGTACTTC,CASSQVGRREETQYF
TRBJ2-3,-,TRBV5-1,-,TGCGCCAGCAGGCTGGCGGCTAGCACAGATACGCAGTATTTT,CASRLAASTDTQYF
TRBJ1-5,-,TRBV11-2,-,TGTGCCAGCAGCACGGGACTGGGATCCCATCAGCCCCAGCATTTT,CASSTGLGSHQPQHF
TRBJ2-1,-,TRBV29-1,TRBD2,TGCAGCGTCAAAGGACTAGCGGGAGGTTATCGAGAGACTGAGCAGTTCTTC,CSVKGLAGGYRETEQFF
TRBJ1-2,-,TRBV2,-,TGTGCCAGCAGTGAAGCACATCAGGGATCGGGCTATGGCTACACCTTC,CASSEAHQGSGYGYTF
TRBJ1-1,once,TRBV6-5,-,TGTGCCAGCAGCCCCGAGGGGACGCGGCACACTGAAGCTTTCTTT,CASSPEGTRHTEAFF